These 7 T cell receptor beta chains were sequenced from one sample in a study of vaccination effects on CD4 cells after COVID-19. Antigen-specific CD4+ T cells were expanded with viral peptide pools in the ViraFEST assay before sequencing. CD4+ T cells were isolated after around ten days of culture. Measured with immunoSEQ multiplex PCR; TCRdb has only the in-frame clones, and not every one. The data contain approximately 54,000 clones, 80% to 85% of them singletons. Their antigens are not known. Here the sequenced sample was CD4+ T cells from PBMCs cultured with HCoV-229E spike peptides, taken before COVID-19 vaccination. These receptors were obtained from a human donor who received a COVID-19 vaccine.

This rearrangement joins TRBV6-2 or TRBV6-3 to TRBJ2-3, with TRBD2 identical over 15 bases. Germline V lookup: CDR1 MNHEY, CDR2 SVGEGT. This CDR3 is built from 17 residues. Trimming cost V 6 bases and J 5 bases; bases outside gene matches: 9. CDR3 protein: CASSPRTSGGARDTQYF. The CDR3 DNA is TGTGCCAGCAGCCCTCGGACTAGCGGGGGGGCTAGAGATACGCAGTATTTT.

This chain uses TRBV7-2 with TRBJ2-3; D is perhaps TRBD2 (5 bases). This CDR3 spans 14 amino acids. The germline CDR1 and CDR2 sequences are SGHTA and FQGNSA. V lost 5 bases, J lost 6 bases, and 15 bases lay in between. In DNA form, the CDR3 reads TGTGCCAGCAGCCCATCATTCAAGCGGGATACGCAGTATTTT. It yields the protein CASSPSFKRDTQYF.

The CDR3 DNA follows: TGTGCCAGCAGCGTATCCGGGACCCGTGACAATGAGCAGTTCTTC. It translates to CASSVSGTRDNEQFF. V usage is TRBV3-1 (or the pseudogene TRBV3-2) and J usage is TRBJ2-1; D could derive from TRBD1 or TRBD2 (5 bases each). The germline V gene encodes CDR1 LGHDT and CDR2 YNNKEL (reference sequence). The CDR3 totals 15 residues. V lost 5 bases and J lost 5, with 16 bases in between.

This clone was detected only a few times. The V gene is TRBV12-3 or TRBV12-4, the J gene TRBJ2-3; no clear D. The CDR3 totals 12 residues. V shed 6 bases and J shed 6 bases, with 10 bases lying between them. The CDR3, as DNA: TGTGCCAGCAGGGCAGGTGGGGATACGCAGTATTTT. Translated, it gives CASRAGGDTQYF.

This clone was recorded once. This chain joins TRBV25-1 and TRBJ2-5, with unresolved D. The germline CDR1 and CDR2 sequences are MGHDK and SYGVNS. This CDR3 region has 14 residues. With 1 base removed from V and 2 bases from J, the gap between germline ends came to 8 bases. The CDR3, as DNA: TGTGCCAGCAGTGAATCGGATGGGCAAGAGACCCAGTACTTC. As protein: CASSESDGQETQYF.

The chain joins TRBV6-1 to TRBJ1-1; D is possibly TRBD1 (5 bases). The CDR3 sequence is 15 residues long. Germline values: CDR1 MNHNS, CDR2 SASEGT. V lost 3 bases to trimming and J lost 0 bases, with 11 bases between them. In DNA, the CDR3 is TGTGCCAGCAGTGAGCCGGGACGGCTGAACACTGAAGCTTTCTTT. Encoded protein: CASSEPGRLNTEAFF.

In this sample, this clone turned up once. This sequence joins TRBV6-1 and TRBJ2-7, with D possibly called TRBD1 or TRBD2 (5 bases each). V gave up 2 bases and J gave up 3 bases, with 11 bases separating them. The CDR3 sequence is 14 residues long. CDR1 MNHNS and CDR2 SASEGT come from the germline V gene. CDR3 DNA sequence: TGTGCCAGCAGTGAACTAGCAGGGCGCTACGAGCAGTACGTC. Translating gives CASSELAGRYEQYV.